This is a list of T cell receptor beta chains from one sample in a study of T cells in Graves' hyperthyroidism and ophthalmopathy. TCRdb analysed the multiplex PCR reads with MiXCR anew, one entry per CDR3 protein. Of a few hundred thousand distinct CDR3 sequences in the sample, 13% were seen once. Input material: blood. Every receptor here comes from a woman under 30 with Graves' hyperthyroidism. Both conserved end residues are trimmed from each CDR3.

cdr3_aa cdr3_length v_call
ASSLTRERSEKLF 13 TRBV18
SGTRTNRNEQF 11 TRBV20-1
ASSQVTGGAEGYT 13 TRBV3-1
SATRGSGKNEQF 12 TRBV20-1
ASSFSSGEETQY 12 TRBV7-7
ATLSGGNQPQH 11 TRBV28
ASSESQGQETQY 12 TRBV5-1
ASRNTGLAGANVLT 14 TRBV6-1
ASSLPGVTEQY 11 TRBV28
SVVVYAGGSYEQY 13 TRBV29-1
ASTPGHSSLNTIY 13 TRBV12-3/TRBV12-4
ASSSDRNSGADTQY 14 TRBV5-1
ASSADRGSPSYGYT 14 TRBV5-1
ASSQELAATGELF 13 TRBV4-2
ASSVKERQETQY 12 TRBV9
ASTEGQPQH 9 TRBV6-1
ASTSLGSYNEQF 12 TRBV12-3/TRBV12-4
SARLGQRAVPGELF 14 TRBV20-1
ASSPGRESNQPQH 13 TRBV11-2
ASNQRQINEKLF 12 TRBV2
ASSATSGRNTGELF 14 TRBV2
AISESGGPQETQY 13 TRBV10-3
SVTPGLGPPYEQY 13 TRBV29-1
SARDYLLGEGGYT 13 TRBV20-1
ASKSRELPYEQY 12 TRBV19
ANSRGTGGGYT 11 TRBV18
ASSVSSGRTDTQY 13 TRBV9
ASQTLHEQY 9 TRBV2
SARESTGFYSNQPQH 15 TRBV20-1
ASSQHGASNSPLH 13 TRBV14
SASALLDRGRPEQF 14 TRBV20-1
ASSIRAKGDTEAF 13 TRBV19
AWKTGGAETQY 11 TRBV30
ASSPLTSMNTEAF 13 TRBV5-1
ASSPGAYGYT 10 TRBV5-6
ASSLGPRQGGTNEKLF 16 TRBV5-1
ASSLGGMSNQPQH 13 TRBV27
ASSPNAGETQY 11 TRBV18
ASSLTSTGRFTGELF 15 TRBV7-7
ASSLSDGYT 9 TRBV5-6
ASSYSIGGFEDLSNEQF 17 TRBV6-2/TRBV6-3
AISVIEGTYEQY 12 TRBV10-3
ASSLYSTGRQY 11 TRBV27
SALESGNTIY 10 TRBV20-1
ASTTWGGARGYT 12 TRBV27
ASSPPLAGHYEQY 13 TRBV5-4
ASGLEEQF 8 TRBV9
ASRSGGESSYNEQF 14 TRBV27